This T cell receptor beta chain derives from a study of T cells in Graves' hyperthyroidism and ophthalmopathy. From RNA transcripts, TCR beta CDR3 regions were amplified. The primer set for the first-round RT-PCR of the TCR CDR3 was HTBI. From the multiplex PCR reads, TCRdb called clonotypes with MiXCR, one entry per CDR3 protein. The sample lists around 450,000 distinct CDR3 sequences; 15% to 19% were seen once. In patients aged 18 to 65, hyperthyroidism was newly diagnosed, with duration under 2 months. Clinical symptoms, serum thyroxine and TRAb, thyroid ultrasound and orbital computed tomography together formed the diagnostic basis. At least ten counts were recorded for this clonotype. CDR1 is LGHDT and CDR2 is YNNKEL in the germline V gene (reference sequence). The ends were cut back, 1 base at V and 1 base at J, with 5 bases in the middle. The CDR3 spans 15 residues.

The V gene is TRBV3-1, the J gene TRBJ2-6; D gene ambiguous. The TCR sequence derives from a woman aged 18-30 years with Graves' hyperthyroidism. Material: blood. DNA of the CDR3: TGTGCCAGCAGCCAAGTCCGGTCTGGGGCCAACGTCCTGACTTTC. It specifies CASSQVRSGANVLTF.